These 9 T cell receptor beta chains originate from one sample sequenced in a study of response to subunit inactivated influenza vaccine. Via MiXCR, TCRdb re-called the RT-PCR reads, giving one row per CDR3 protein. The sample contains 500,000 to 750,000 distinct CDR3 sequences, roughly 15% of which appear only once. The specimen was PBMCs from blood, collected roughly 13 days after vaccination. These receptors were taken from a man in his forties or fifties who received an inactivated influenza vaccine.

This clonotype appeared a few times. The chain recombines TRBV9 with TRBJ2-5; D possibly uses TRBD1 or TRBD2 (5 bases each). The CDR3 sequence is 13 residues long. V was clipped by 0 bases and J by 4 bases, with 7 bases between them. Per germline, CDR1 SGDLS and CDR2 YYNGEE. The CDR3 reads CASSVAGTETQYF. The DNA of the CDR3 is TGTGCCAGCAGCGTAGCTGGGACAGAGACCCAGTACTTC.

The rearrangement joins TRBV6-2 or TRBV6-3 to TRBJ2-2; 8 bases are shared with TRBD1. Trimming removed 5 bases from V and 7 bases from J; junction bases left unmatched: 9. Germline values: CDR1 MNHEY, CDR2 SVGEGT. The length of the CDR3 is 15 residues. The CDR3 DNA is TGTGCCAGCAGTAGTCTAGGACAGGGAATCGGGGAGCTGTTTTTT. The encoded protein is CASSSLGQGIGELFF.

In this sample, this clonotype turned up a few times. The chain links TRBV30 to TRBJ2-7, with D hard to call. V gave up 0 bases and J gave up 6 bases, with 9 bases separating them. The CDR3 runs 12 residues. Germline V CDR1 and CDR2: GTSNPN, SVGIG (reference sequence). The CDR3 protein is CAWSVLPFEQYF. The CDR3 DNA reads as TGTGCCTGGAGTGTGTTACCCTTCGAGCAGTACTTC.

There are a few counts of this clonotype. J is TRBJ2-1 and V is TRBV19; no definite D call. The CDR3 has 11 amino acids. Deletions cut 7 bases from V and 5 bases from J, with 6 bases between. Germline V gives CDR1 LNHDA, CDR2 SQIVND (reference sequence). The CDR3 DNA reads TGTGCCAGTACCCTTAACAATGAGCAGTTCTTC. Translation: CASTLNNEQFF.

The chain links TRBV7-2 to TRBJ2-3; either TRBD1 or TRBD2 may supply D (5 bases each). Per germline, CDR1 SGHTA and CDR2 FQGNSA. There are 15 residues in the CDR3. Trimming took off 5 bases at V and 8 bases at J, with 20 bases between the two ends. The CDR3 DNA follows: TGTGCCAGCAGCCAAAGGGACGGACGCACTCCTACGCAGTATTTT. Its translation is CASSQRDGRTPTQYF. Together with reference TRBV7-2 and TRBJ2-3, the CDR3 gives the full variable domain: GAGVSQSPSNKVTEKGKDVELRCDPISGHTALYWYRQSLGQGLEFLIYFQGNSAPDKSGLPSDRFSAERTGGSVSTLTIQRTQQEDSAVYLCASSQRDGRTPTQYFGPGTRLTVL.

The chain links TRBV27 to TRBJ2-6; D perhaps matches TRBD2 (6 bases). Germline V gene data show CDR1 as MNHEY and CDR2 as SMNVEV (reference sequence). The CDR3 sequence is 18 residues long. V was pared by 4 bases and J by 0 bases, with 16 bases between. This CDR3 reads CASSSSLAAFSGANVLTF. The CDR3, as DNA: TGTGCCAGCAGTTCCTCCTTAGCGGCATTCTCTGGGGCCAACGTCCTGACTTTC. Combining the CDR3 with reference TRBV27 and TRBJ2-6 gives the whole variable domain EAQVTQNPRYLITVTGKKLTVTCSQNMNHEYMSWYRQDPGLGLRQIYYSMNVEVTDKGDVPEGYKVSRKEKRNFPLILESPSPNQTSLYFCASSSSLAAFSGANVLTFGAGSRLTVL.

In its sample, this clonotype was seen once. The genes are TRBV18 and TRBJ2-7; D possibly matches TRBD1 or TRBD2 (5 bases each). The germline V gene encodes CDR1 KGHSH and CDR2 LQKENI. CDR3 length equals 13 residues. Trimming took off 6 bases at V and 2 bases at J, with 11 bases between the two ends. The CDR3 bases are TGTGCCAGCTCCGGGGACCGAGCCTACGAGCAGTACTTC. Translating gives CASSGDRAYEQYF.

This chain connects TRBV2 to TRBJ2-2; TRBD1 agrees at 11 bases. The J segment lost 7 bases and the V segment lost 9 bases, leaving 10 bases of the junction unmatched. The CDR3 loop spans 15 amino acids. CDR1 SNHLY and CDR2 FYNNEI come from the germline V gene. In DNA, the CDR3 is TGTGCCAGTACAACCGGGACAGGGGGGAACGGGGAGCTGTTTTTT. Its translation: CASTTGTGGNGELFF.

Only one count was recorded for this clonotype. V gene TRBV15 combines with J gene TRBJ2-5, with D tentatively TRBD1 (5 bases). CDR3 length: 16 amino acids. Germline V gene data show CDR1 as LNHNV and CDR2 as YYDKDF (reference sequence). Trimming removed 4 bases at V and 5 bases at J, with 20 bases between. CDR3 bases: TGTGCCACCAGCACCCACACCCCAGGGCTCGGGGAGACCCAGTACTTC. As protein: CATSTHTPGLGETQYF.